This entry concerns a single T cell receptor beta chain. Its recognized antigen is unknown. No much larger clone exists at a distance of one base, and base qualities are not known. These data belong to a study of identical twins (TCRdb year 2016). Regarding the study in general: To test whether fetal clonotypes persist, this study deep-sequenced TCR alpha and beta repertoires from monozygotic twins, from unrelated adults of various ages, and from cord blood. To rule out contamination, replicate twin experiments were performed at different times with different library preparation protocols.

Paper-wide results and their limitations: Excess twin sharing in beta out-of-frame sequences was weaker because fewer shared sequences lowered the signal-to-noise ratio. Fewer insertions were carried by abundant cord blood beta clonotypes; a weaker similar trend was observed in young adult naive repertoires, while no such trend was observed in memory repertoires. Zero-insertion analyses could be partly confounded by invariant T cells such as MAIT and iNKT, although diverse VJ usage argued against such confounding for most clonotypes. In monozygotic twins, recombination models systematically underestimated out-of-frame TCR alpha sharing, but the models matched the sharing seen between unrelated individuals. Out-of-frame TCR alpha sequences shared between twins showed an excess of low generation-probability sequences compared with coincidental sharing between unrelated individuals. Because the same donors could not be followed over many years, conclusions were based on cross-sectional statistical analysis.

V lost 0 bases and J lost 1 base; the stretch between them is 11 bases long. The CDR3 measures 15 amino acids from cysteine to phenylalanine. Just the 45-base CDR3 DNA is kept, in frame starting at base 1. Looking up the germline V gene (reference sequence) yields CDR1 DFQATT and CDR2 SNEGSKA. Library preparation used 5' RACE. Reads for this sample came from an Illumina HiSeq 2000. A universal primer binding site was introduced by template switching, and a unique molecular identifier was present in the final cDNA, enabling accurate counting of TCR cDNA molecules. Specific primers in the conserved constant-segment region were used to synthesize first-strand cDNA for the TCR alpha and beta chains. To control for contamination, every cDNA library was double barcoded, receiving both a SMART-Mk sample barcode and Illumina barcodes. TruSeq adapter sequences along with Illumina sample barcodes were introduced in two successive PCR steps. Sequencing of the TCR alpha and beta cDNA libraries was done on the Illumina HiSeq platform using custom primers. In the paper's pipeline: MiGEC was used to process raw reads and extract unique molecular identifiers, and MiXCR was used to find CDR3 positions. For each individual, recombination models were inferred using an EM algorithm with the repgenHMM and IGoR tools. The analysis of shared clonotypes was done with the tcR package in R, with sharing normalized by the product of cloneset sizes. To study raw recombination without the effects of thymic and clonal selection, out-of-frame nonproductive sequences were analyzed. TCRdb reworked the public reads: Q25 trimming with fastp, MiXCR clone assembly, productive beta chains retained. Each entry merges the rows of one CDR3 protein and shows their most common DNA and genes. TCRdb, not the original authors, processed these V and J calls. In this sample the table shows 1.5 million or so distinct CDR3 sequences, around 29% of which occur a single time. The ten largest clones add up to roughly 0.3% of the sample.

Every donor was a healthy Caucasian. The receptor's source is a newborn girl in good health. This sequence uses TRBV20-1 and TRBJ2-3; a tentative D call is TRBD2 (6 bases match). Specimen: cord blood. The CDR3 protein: CSARDPGGRTDTQYF. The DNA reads TGCAGTGCTAGAGATCCCGGGGGACGCACAGATACGCAGTATTTT.